The present entry profiles one T cell receptor beta chain with its context. Its cognate antigen is unknown. The table came from immunoSEQ multiplex PCR; TCRdb's copy has only in-frame clones and leaves some out. The sample lists around 86,000 clones; roughly 80% were seen once. Per the germline V gene, CDR1 is LNHDA and CDR2 is SQIVND (reference sequence). Trimming removed 0 bases from V and 7 bases from J, with 7 bases in between. CDR3 size: 12 residues. This sample is part of a study of radiotherapy plus CTLA-4 blockade in lung cancer. Study summary: Objective responses were documented in under 20% of patients, with disease control in around 31%.

Chemo-refractory metastatic non-small-cell lung cancer patients underwent focal radiation alongside CTLA-4 blockade with ipilimumab. Study observations and caveats: Alongside interferon-beta, early blood T cell clone dynamics were reportedly the best predictor of response.

The sample here was peripheral blood, taken from a patient treated with radiotherapy plus ipilimumab. The gene calls are TRBV19 and TRBJ2-7, with D perhaps given as TRBD1 or TRBD2 (6 bases each). The sequence was obtained from a human donor with non-small cell lung cancer who had stable disease on radiotherapy plus ipilimumab. The CDR3 spells CASSIEGGEQYF. CDR3 sequence (DNA): TGTGCCAGTAGTATAGAAGGGGGGGAGCAGTACTTC.